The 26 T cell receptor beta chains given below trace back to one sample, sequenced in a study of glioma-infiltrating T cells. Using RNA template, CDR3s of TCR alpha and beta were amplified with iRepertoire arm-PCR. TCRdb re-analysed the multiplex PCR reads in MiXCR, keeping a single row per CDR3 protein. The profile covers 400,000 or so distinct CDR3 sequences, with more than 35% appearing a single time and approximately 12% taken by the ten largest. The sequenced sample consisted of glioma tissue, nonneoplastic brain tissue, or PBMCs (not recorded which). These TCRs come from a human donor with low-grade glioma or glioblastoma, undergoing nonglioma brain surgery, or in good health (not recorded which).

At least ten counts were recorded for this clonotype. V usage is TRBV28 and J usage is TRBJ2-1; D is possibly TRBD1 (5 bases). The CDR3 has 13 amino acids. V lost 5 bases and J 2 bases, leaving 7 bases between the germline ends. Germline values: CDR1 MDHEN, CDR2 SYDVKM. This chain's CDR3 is CASSTGAYNEQFF. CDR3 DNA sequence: TGTGCCAGCAGTACAGGTGCCTACAATGAGCAGTTCTTC.

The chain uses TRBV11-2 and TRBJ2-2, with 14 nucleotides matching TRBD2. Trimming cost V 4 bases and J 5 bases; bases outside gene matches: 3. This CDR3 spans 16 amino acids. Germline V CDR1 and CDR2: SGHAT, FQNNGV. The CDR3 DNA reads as TGTGCCAGCAGCTCTGGACTAGCGGGAGGAACCGGGGAGCTGTTTTTT. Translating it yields CASSSGLAGGTGELFF.

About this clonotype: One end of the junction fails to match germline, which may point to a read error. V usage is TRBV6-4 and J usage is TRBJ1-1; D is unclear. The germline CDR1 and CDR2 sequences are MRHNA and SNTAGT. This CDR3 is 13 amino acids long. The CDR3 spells CTSSREANTEAFF. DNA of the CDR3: TGTACCAGCAGTCGGGAGGCAAACACTGAAGCTTTCTTT.

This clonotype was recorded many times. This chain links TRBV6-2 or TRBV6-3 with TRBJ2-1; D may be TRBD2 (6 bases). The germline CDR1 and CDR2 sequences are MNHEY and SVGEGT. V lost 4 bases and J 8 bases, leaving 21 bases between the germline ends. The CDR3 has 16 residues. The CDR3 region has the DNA TGTGCCAGCAGTTTGATACTAGCCGGACCCCGGGATGAGCAGTTCTTC. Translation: CASSLILAGPRDEQFF.

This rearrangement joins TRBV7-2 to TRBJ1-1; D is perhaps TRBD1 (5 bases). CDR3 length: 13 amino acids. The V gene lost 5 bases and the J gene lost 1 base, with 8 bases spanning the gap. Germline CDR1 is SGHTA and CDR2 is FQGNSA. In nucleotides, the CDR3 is TGTGCCAGCAGCACGGGACGGAACACTGAAGCTTTCTTT. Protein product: CASSTGRNTEAFF.

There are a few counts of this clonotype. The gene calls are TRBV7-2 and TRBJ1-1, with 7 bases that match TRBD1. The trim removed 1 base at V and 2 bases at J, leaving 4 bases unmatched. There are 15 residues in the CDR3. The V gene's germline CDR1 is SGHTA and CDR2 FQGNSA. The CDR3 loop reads CASSLEGAANTEAFF. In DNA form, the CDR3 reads TGTGCCAGCAGCTTAGAGGGGGCAGCCAACACTGAAGCTTTCTTT.

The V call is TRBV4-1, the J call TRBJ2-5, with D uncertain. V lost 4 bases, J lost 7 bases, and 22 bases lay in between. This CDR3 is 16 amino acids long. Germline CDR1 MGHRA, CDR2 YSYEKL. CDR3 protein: CASSPGQLAFSMTQYF. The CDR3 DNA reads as TGCGCCAGCAGCCCTGGGCAGCTGGCGTTTAGCATGACCCAGTACTTC.

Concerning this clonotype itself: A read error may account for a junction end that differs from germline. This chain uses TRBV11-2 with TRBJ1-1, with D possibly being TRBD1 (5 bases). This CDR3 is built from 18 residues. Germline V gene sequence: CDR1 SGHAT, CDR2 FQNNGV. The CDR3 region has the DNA TGTGCCAGCAGCTTAGCGGCCCAGTGGGGGTCCATGAACACTGGAGCTTTCTTT. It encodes CASSLAAQWGSMNTGAFF. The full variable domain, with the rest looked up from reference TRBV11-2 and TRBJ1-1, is EAGVAQSPRYKIIEKRQSVAFWCNPISGHATLYWYQQILGQGPKLLIQFQNNGVVDDSQLPKDRFSAERLKGVDSTLKIQPAKLEDSAVYLCASSLAAQWGSMNTGAFFGQGTRLTVV.

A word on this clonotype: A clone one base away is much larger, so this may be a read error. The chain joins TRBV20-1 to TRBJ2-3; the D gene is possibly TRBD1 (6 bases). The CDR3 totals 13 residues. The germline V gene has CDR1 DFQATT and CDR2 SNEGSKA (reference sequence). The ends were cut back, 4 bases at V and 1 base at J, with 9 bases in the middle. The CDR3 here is CSAIEGGTDTQYF. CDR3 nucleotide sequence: TGCAGTGCTATAGAGGGGGGCACAGATACGCAGTATTTT.

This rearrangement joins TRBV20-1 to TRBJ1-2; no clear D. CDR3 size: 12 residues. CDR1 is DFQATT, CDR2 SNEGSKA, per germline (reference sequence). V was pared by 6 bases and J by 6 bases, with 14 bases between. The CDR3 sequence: CSAMWWVDGYTF. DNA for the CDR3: TGCAGTGCGATGTGGTGGGTAGATGGCTACACCTTC.

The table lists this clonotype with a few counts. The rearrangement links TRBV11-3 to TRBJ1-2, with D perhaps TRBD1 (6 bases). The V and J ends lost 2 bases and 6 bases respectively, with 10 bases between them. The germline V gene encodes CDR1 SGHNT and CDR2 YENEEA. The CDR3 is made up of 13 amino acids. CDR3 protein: CASSLFSGDGYTF. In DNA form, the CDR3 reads TGTGCCAGCAGCTTATTTTCAGGGGATGGCTACACCTTC.

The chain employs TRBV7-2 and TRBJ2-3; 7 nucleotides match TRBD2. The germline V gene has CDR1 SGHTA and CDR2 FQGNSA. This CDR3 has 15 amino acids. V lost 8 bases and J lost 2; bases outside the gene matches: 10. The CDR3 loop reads CASRRWSGNTDTQYF. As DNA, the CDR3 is TGTGCCAGCCGACGATGGAGCGGGAACACAGATACGCAGTATTTT.

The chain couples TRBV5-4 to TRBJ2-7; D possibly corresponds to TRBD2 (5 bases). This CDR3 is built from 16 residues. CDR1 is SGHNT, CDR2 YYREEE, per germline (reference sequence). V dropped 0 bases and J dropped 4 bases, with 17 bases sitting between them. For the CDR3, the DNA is TGTGCCAGCAGCTTGGGTGGGTTAAATAGCGCATACGAGCAGTACTTC. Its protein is CASSLGGLNSAYEQYF.

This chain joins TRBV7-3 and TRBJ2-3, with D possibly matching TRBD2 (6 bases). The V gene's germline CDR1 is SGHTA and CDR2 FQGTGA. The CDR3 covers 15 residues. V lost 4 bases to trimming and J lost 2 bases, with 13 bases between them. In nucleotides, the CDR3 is TGTGCCAGCAGCTCCTGGGGAGGACCCACAGATACGCAGTATTTT. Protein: CASSSWGGPTDTQYF. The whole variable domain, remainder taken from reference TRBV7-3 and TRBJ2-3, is GAGVSQTPSNKVTEKGKYVELRCDPISGHTALYWYRQSLGQGPEFLIYFQGTGAADDSGLPNDRFFAVRPEGSVSTLKIQRTERGDSAVYLCASSSWGGPTDTQYFGPGTRLTVL.

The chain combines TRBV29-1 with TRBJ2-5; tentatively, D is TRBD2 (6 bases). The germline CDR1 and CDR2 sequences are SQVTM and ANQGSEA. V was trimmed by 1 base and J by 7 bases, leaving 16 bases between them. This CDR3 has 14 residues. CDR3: CSVEASYGGGTQYF. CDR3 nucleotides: TGCAGCGTTGAAGCCTCATACGGGGGAGGGACCCAGTACTTC.

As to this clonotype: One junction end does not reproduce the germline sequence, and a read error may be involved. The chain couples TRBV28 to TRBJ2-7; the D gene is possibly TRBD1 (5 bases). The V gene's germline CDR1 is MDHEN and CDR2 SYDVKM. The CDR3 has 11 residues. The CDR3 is CASSSNRRSNF. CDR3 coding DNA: TGTGCCAGCAGTTCCAACAGGCGATCGAACTTC.

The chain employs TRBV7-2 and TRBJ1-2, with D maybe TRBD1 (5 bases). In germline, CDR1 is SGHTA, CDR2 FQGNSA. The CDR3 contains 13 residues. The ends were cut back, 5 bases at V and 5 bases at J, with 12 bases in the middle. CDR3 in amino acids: CASSPPTGYGYTF. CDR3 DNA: TGTGCCAGCAGCCCCCCTACAGGATATGGCTACACCTTC.

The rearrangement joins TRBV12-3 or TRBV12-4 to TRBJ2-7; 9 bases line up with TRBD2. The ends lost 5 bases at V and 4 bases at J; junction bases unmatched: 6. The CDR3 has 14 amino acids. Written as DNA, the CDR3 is TGTGCCAGCAGTCCCCTAGCGGGATCATACGAGCAGTACTTC. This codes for CASSPLAGSYEQYF.

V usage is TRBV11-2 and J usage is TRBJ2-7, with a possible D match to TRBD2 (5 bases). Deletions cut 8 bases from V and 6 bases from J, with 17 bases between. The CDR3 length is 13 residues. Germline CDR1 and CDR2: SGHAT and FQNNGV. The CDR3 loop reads CASGFGLGGEQYF. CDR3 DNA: TGTGCCAGCGGATTTGGACTCGGAGGCGAGCAGTACTTC.

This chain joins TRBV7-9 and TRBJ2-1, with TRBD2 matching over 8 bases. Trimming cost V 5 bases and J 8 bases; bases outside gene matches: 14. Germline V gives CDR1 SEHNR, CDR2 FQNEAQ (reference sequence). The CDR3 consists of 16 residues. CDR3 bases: TGTGCCAGCAGCCCCGGCCGGACTAGAGCGGGGGATGAGCAGTTCTTC. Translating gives CASSPGRTRAGDEQFF.

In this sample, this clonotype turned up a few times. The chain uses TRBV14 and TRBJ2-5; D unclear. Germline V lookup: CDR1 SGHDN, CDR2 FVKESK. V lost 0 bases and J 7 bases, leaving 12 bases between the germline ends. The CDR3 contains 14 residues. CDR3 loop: CASSQDRLMGTQYF. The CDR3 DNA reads TGTGCCAGCAGCCAAGATCGGCTGATGGGGACCCAGTACTTC.

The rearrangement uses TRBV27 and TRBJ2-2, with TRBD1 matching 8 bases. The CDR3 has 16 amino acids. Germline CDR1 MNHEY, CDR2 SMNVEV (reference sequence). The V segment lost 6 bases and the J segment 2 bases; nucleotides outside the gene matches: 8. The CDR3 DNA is TGTGCCAGCAGCCTGGGACAGGAGCCTAACACCGGGGAGCTGTTTTTT. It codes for CASSLGQEPNTGELFF.

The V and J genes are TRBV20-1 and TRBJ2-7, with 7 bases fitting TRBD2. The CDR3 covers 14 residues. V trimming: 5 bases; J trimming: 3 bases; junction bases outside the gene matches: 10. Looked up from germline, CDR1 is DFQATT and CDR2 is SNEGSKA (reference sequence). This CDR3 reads CSALAGVAYYEQYF. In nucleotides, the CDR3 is TGCAGTGCTCTGGCGGGAGTAGCTTACTACGAGCAGTACTTC.

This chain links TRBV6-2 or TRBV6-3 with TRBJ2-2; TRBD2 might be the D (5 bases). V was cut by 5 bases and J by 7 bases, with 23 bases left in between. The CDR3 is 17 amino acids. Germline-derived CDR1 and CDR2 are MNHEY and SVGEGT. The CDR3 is CASSTDGLRRYIGELFF. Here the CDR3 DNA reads TGTGCCAGCAGTACCGACGGACTCCGGAGGTACATCGGGGAGCTGTTTTTT.

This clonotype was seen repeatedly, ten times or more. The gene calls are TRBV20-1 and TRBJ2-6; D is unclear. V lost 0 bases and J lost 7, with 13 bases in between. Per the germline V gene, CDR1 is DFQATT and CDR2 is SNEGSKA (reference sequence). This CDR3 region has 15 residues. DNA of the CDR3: TGCAGTGCTAGAGATCCGAGGTCAGACGCCAACGTCCTGACTTTC. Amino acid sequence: CSARDPRSDANVLTF.

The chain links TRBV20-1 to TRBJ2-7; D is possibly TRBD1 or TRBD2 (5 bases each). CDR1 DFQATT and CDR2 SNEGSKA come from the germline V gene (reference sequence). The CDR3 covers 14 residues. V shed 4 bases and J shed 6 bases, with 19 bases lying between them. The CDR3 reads CSATPRRGTAEQYF. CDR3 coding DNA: TGCAGTGCTACCCCCCGCAGAGGGACGGCCGAGCAGTACTTC.